This T cell receptor beta chain was sequenced for a study of chemoradiotherapy in HPV16-positive cancers. Germline V gene lookup returns CDR1 SGHDT and CDR2 YYEEEE. The CDR3 sequence is 15 residues long. Between the trimmed V and J ends, which lost 4 bases and 8 bases, there was a span of 19 bases. In its sample, this clone was seen a few times. The data were produced by immunoSEQ multiplex PCR, yet TCRdb's version contains in-frame clones alone and is incomplete. The sample records about 12,000 clones, around two thirds being singletons. The chain has TRBV5-6 and TRBJ2-1; maybe TRBD2 (6 bases). This TCR came from a human donor with HPV-associated anogenital cancer. Sample collection was performed from a patient who underwent chemoradiotherapy. The CDR3 DNA sequence: TGTGCCAGCAGCCTTACTAGCACCTTTTACCATGAGCAGTTCTTC. The encoded protein is CASSLTSTFYHEQFF.